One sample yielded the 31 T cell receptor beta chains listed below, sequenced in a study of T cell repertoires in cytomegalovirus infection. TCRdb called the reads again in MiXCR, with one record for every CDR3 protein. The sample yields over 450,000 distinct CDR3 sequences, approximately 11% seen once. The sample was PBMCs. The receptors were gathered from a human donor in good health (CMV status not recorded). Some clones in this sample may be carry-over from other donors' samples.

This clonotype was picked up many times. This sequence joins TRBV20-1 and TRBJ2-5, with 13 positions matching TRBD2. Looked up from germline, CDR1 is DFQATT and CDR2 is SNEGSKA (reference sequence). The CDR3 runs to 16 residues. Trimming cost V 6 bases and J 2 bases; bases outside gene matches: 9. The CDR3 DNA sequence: TGCAGTGCCCGCTCCGGGACTAGCGGGATTCAAGAGACCCAGTACTTC. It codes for CSARSGTSGIQETQYF.

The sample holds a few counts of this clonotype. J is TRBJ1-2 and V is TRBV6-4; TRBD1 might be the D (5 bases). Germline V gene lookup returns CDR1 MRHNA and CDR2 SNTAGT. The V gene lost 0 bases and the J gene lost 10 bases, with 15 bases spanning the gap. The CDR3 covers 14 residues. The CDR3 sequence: CASSDSLQGRVYTF. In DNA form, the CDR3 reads TGTGCCAGCAGTGACTCGTTGCAGGGACGGGTCTACACCTTC.

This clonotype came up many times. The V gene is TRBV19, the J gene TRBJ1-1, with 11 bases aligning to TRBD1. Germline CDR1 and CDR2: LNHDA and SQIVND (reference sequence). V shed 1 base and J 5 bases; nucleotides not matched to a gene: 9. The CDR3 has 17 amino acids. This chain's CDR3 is CASSIAGQGALETEAFF. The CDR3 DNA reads TGTGCCAGTAGTATAGCCGGACAGGGGGCGTTGGAAACTGAAGCTTTCTTT.

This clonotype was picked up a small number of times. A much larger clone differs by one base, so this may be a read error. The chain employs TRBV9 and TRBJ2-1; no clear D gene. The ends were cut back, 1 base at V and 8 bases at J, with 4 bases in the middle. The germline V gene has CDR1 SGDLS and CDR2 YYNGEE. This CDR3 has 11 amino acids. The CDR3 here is CASSVTDEQFF. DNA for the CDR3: TGTGCCAGCAGCGTAACCGATGAGCAGTTCTTC.

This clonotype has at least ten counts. This chain's CDR3 is CSARQQVISYNEQFF. In nucleotides, the CDR3 is TGCAGTGCTCGCCAACAGGTTATCTCCTACAATGAGCAGTTCTTC. The rearrangement uses TRBV20-1 and TRBJ2-1, with D possibly TRBD1 on 5 matching bases. Germline V lookup: CDR1 DFQATT, CDR2 SNEGSKA (reference sequence). The CDR3 totals 15 residues. V gave up 5 bases and J gave up 0 bases, with 14 bases separating them.

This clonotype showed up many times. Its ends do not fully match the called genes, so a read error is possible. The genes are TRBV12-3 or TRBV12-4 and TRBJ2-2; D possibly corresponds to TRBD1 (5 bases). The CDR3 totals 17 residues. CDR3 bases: TGTGCCAGCAGTTTAGCGGGCGGACACCGGAACGCCGGGGAGCTGTTTTTT. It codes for CASSLAGGHRNAGELFF.

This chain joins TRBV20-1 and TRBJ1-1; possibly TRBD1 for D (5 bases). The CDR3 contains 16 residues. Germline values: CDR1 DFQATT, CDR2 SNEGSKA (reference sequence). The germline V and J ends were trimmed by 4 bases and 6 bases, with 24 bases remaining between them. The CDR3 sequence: CSAILAFEGFPSEAFF. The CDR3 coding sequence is TGCAGTGCTATATTGGCTTTCGAGGGGTTCCCGTCTGAAGCTTTCTTT.

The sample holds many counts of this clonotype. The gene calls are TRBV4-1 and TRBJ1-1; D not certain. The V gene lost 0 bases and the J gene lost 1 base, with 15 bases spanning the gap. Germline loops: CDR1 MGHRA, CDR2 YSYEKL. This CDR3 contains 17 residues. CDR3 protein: CASSQEGSIGRNTEAFF. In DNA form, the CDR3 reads TGCGCCAGCAGCCAAGAAGGCTCCATTGGAAGGAACACTGAAGCTTTCTTT.

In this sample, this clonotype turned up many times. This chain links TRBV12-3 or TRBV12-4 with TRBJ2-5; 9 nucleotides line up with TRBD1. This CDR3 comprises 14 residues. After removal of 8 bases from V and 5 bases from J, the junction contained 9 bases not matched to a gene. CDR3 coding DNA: TGTGCCAGCGGCTACAGGGGGCAAGGGGAGACCCAGTACTTC. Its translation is CASGYRGQGETQYF.

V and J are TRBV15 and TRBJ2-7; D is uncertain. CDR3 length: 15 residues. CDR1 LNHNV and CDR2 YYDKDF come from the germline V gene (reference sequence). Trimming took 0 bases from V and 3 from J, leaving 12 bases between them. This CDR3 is CATSRDEAVDYEQYF. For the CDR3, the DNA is TGTGCCACCAGCAGAGATGAGGCAGTGGACTACGAGCAGTACTTC.

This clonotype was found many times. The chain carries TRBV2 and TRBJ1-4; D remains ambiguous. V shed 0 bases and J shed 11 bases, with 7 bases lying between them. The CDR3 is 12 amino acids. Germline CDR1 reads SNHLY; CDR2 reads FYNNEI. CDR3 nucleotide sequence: TGTGCCAGCAGTGAAGCAGTGGGGAAACTGTTTTTT. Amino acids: CASSEAVGKLFF.

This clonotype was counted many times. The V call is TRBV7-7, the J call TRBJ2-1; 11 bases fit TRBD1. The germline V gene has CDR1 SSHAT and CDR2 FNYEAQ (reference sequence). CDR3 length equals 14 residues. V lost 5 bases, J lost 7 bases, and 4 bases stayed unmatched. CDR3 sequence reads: CASSKGQGVNEQFF. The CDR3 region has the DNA TGTGCCAGCAGCAAGGGACAGGGGGTAAATGAGCAGTTCTTC.

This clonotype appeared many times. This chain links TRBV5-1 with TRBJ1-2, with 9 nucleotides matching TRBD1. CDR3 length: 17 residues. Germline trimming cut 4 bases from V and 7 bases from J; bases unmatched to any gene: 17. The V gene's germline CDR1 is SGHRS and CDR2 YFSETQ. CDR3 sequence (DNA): TGCGCCAGCAGCCGAGCCGGGACAGGGTTTGAGTCGGTTGGCTACACCTTC. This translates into CASSRAGTGFESVGYTF.

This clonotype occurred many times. The CDR3, as DNA: TGTGCCAGCAGCTTGAAGGGGACCGGGGGGACCCAGCATTTT. It specifies CASSLKGTGGTQHF. The chain is built from TRBV5-4 and TRBJ1-5; possible D gene TRBD1, 5 bases. The CDR3 spans 14 residues. From germline, CDR1 is SGHNT and CDR2 YYREEE (reference sequence). The V gene lost 1 base and the J gene lost 11 bases, with 16 bases spanning the gap. The full variable domain, completed using reference TRBV5-4 and TRBJ1-5, is ETGVTQSPTHLIKTRGQQVTLRCSSQSGHNTVSWYQQALGQGPQFIFQYYREEENGRGNFPPRFSGLQFPNYSSELNVNALELDDSALYLCASSLKGTGGTQHFGDGTRLSIL.

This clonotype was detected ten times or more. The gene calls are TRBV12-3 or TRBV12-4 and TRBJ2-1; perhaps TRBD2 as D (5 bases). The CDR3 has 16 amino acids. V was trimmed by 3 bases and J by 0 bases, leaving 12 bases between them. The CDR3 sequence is CASSFLRASSYNEQFF. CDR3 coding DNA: TGTGCCAGCAGTTTCTTGAGGGCGAGCTCCTACAATGAGCAGTTCTTC.

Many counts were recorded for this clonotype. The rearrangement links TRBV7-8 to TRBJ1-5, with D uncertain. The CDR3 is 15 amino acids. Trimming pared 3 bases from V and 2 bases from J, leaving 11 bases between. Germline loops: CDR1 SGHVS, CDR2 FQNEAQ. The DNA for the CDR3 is TGTGCCAGCAGCTTGGGAAGCGGAGGCAATCAGCCCCAGCATTTT. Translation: CASSLGSGGNQPQHF.

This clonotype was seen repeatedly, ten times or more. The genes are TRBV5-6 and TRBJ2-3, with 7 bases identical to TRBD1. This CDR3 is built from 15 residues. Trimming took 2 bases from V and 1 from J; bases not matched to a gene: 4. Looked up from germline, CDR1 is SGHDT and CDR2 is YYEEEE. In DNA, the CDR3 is TGTGCCAGCAGCTTCGACAGGGTAGGCACAGATACGCAGTATTTT. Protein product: CASSFDRVGTDTQYF.

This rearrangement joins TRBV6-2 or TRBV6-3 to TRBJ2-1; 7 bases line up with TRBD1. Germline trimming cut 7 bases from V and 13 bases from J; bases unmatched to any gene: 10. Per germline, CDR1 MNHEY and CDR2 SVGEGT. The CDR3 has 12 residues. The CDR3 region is CASTETGRPQFF. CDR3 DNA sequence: TGTGCCAGCACTGAGACAGGGCGTCCCCAGTTCTTC.

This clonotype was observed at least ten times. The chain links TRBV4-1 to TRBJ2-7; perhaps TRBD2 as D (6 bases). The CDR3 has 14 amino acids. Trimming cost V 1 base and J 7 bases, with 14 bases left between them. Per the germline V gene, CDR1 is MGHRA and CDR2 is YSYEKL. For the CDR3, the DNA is TGCGCCAGCAGCCAAGTCTTACTAGCCTCGGAGCAGTACTTC. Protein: CASSQVLLASEQYF.

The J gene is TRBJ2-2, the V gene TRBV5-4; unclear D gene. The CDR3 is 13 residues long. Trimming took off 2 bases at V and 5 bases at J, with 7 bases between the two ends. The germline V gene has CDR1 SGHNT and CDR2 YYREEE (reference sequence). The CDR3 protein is CASSFGATGELFF. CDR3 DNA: TGTGCCAGCAGCTTTGGAGCTACCGGGGAGCTGTTTTTT.

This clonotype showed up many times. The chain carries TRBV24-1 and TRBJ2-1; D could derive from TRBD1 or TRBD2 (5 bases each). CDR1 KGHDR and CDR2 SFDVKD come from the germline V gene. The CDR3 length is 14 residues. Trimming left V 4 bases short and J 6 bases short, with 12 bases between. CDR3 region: CATSDPSRGNEQFF. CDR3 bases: TGTGCCACCAGTGACCCGTCGAGGGGCAATGAGCAGTTCTTC.

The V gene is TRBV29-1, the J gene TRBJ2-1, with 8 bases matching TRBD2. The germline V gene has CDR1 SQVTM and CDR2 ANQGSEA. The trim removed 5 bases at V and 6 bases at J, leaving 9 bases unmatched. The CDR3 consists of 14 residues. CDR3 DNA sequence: TGCAGCGTTACCCCCTTCAGCGGGAGCAATGAGCAGTTCTTC. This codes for CSVTPFSGSNEQFF.

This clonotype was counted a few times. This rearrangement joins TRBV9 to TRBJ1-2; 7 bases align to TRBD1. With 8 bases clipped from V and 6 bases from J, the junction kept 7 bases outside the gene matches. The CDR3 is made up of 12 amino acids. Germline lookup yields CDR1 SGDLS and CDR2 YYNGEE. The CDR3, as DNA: TGTGCCAGTTCTGACAGGGTCGATGGCTACACCTTC. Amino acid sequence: CASSDRVDGYTF. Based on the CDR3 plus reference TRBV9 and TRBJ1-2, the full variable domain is DSGVTQTPKHLITATGQRVTLRCSPRSGDLSVYWYQQSLDQGLQFLIQYYNGEERAKGNILERFSAQQFPDLHSELNLSSLELGDSALYFCASSDRVDGYTFGSGTRLTVV.

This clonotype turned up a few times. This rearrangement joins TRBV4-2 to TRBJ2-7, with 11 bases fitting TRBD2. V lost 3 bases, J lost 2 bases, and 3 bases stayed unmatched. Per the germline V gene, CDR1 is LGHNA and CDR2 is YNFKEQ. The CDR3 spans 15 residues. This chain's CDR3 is CASSQTSGAAYEQYF. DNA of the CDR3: TGTGCCAGCAGCCAGACTAGCGGGGCAGCCTACGAGCAGTACTTC.

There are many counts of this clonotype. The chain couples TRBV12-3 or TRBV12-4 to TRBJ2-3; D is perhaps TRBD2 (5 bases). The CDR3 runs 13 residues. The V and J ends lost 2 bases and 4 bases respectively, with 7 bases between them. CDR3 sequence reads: CASSLYGADTQYF. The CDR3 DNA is TGTGCCAGCAGTTTATACGGGGCAGATACGCAGTATTTT.

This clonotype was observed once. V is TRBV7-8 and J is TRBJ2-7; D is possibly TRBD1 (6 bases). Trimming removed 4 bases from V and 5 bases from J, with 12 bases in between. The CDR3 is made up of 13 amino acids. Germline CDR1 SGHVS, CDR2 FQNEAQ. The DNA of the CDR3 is TGTGCCAGCAGCTGGGACACCCCTGACGAGCAGTACTTC. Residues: CASSWDTPDEQYF.

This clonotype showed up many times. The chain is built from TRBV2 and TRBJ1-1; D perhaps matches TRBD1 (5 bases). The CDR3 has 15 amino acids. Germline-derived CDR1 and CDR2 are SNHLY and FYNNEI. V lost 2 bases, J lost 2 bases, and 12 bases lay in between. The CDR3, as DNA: TGTGCCAGCAGTGAACTGAGGACACCAAACACTGAAGCTTTCTTT. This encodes CASSELRTPNTEAFF.

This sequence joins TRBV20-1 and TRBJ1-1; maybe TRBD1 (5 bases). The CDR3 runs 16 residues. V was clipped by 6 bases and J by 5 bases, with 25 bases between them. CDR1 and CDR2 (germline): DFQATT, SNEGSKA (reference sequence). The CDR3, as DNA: TGCAGTGCCAACAGTCCATTTGTTCCCAAGGGGACTGAAGCTTTCTTT. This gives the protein CSANSPFVPKGTEAFF.

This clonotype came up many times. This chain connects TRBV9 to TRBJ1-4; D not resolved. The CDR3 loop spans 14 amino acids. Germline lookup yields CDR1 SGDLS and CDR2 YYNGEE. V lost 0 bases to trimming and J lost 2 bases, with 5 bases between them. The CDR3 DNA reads TGTGCCAGCAGCGTAGCCCCGACTAATGAAAAACTGTTTTTT. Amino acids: CASSVAPTNEKLFF.

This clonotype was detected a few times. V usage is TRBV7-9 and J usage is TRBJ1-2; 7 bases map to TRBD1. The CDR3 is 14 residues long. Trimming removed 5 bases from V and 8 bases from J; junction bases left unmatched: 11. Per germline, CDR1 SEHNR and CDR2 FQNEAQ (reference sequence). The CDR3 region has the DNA TGTGCCAGCAGCCCCGGGACAGTCCTCGGGGGCTACACCTTC. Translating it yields CASSPGTVLGGYTF. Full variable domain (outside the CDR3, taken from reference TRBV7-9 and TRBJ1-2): DTGVSQNPRHKITKRGQNVTFRCDPISEHNRLYWYRQTLGQGPEFLTYFQNEAQLEKSRLLSDRFSAERPKGSFSTLEIQRTEQGDSAMYLCASSPGTVLGGYTFGSGTRLTVV.

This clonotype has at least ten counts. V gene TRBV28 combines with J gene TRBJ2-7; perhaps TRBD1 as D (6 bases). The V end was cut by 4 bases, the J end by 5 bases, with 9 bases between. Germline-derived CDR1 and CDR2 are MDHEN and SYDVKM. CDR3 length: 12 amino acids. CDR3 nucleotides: TGTGCCAGCAGTTCCCCAGGGGACGAGCAGTACTTC. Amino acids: CASSSPGDEQYF. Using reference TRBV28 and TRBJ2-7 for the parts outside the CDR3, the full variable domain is DVKVTQSSRYLVKRTGEKVFLECVQDMDHENMFWYRQDPGLGLRLIYFSYDVKMKEKGDIPEGYSVSREKKERFSLILESASTNQTSMYLCASSSPGDEQYFGPGTRLTVT.